Listed here are 14 T cell receptor beta chains from one sample, sequenced in a study of response to subunit inactivated influenza vaccine. TCRdb re-called the RT-PCR reads through MiXCR, storing one row per CDR3 protein. The top ten hold roughly 10% of the sample, which has more than 700,000 distinct CDR3 sequences, over 20% seen once. The material sequenced was PBMCs from blood, taken about 5 days after vaccination. These receptors were obtained from a man aged 45-65 years who received an inactivated influenza vaccine.

This clonotype appeared a few times. The chain links TRBV28 to TRBJ1-2; TRBD1 matches at 12 bases. The CDR3 has 15 residues. After removal of 7 bases from V and 7 bases from J, the junction contained 10 bases not matched to a gene. CDR1 and CDR2 from the germline V gene are MDHEN and SYDVKM. The CDR3 nucleotides are TGTGCCAGCAAAAACCCGGGACAGGGGGCGCGTGGCTACACCTTC. This sequence encodes CASKNPGQGARGYTF.

The table lists this clonotype with many counts. An end of the junction does not agree with germline; a read error may underlie this. CDR3 DNA: TGCAGTGCTAGAGGGGCGACTAGCGGACGCACAGATCCGCAGTATTTT. This translates into CSARGATSGRTDPQYF. The V gene is TRBV20-1, the J gene TRBJ2-3, with TRBD2 matching over 9 bases. The CDR3 loop spans 16 amino acids. The germline CDR1 and CDR2 sequences are DFQATT and SNEGSKA (reference sequence).

This chain links TRBV5-6 with TRBJ1-4, with D possibly TRBD1 on 5 matching bases. V was cut by 4 bases and J by 4 bases, with 11 bases left in between. The CDR3 covers 14 residues. The germline V gene encodes CDR1 SGHDT and CDR2 YYEEEE. The CDR3 is CASSHGTDNEKLFF. The CDR3 coding sequence is TGTGCCAGCAGCCACGGGACGGATAATGAAAAACTGTTTTTT.

This clonotype was found a few times. CDR3: CASSLVIGTHQPQHF. The CDR3 DNA is TGTGCCAGCAGTTTAGTTATTGGAACTCATCAGCCCCAGCATTTT. The chain uses TRBV12-3 or TRBV12-4 and TRBJ1-5; D not certain. The CDR3 has 15 amino acids. Trimming stripped 1 base from V and 5 bases from J, with 12 bases between.

This clonotype occurred a few times. The chain carries TRBV12-3 or TRBV12-4 and TRBJ2-3; maybe TRBD2 (5 bases). The CDR3 runs to 14 residues. Trimming took off 3 bases at V and 4 bases at J, with 11 bases between the two ends. In DNA, the CDR3 is TGTGCCAGCAGTTTTCGGCTAGCATCAGATACGCAGTATTTT. This translates into CASSFRLASDTQYF.

Concerning this clonotype: The junction does not match germline at one end; this may be a read error. The chain combines TRBV20-1 with TRBJ1-4, with a possible D match to TRBD1 (5 bases). The CDR3 runs to 15 residues. Germline CDR1 is DFQATT and CDR2 is SNEGSKA (reference sequence). DNA for the CDR3: TGCAGTGCTGCCATTGGAGGGGCCTCTAATGGAAAACTGTTTTTT. This codes for CSAAIGGASNGKLFF.

This clonotype showed up just a few times. The CDR3 coding sequence is TGTGCCAGCAGCTTTCAGCGGGGGAGTTCCTACGAGCAGTACTTC. Protein sequence: CASSFQRGSSYEQYF. This chain connects TRBV5-6 to TRBJ2-7, with 8 bases lining up with TRBD2. Germline V gene data show CDR1 as SGHDT and CDR2 as YYEEEE. The CDR3 extends over 15 amino acids. Trimming took 2 bases from V and 1 from J; bases not matched to a gene: 5. Based on the CDR3 plus reference TRBV5-6 and TRBJ2-7, the full variable domain is DAGVTQSPTHLIKTRGQQVTLRCSPKSGHDTVSWYQQALGQGPQFIFQYYEEEERQRGNFPDRFSGHQFPNYSSELNVNALLLGDSALYLCASSFQRGSSYEQYFGPGTRLTVT.

The gene calls are TRBV12-3 or TRBV12-4 and TRBJ2-7, with D tentatively TRBD2 (5 bases). The CDR3 contains 16 residues. The V and J ends lost 0 bases and 0 bases respectively, with 12 bases between them. The CDR3 sequence is CASSLAQPGYSYEQYF. The CDR3, as DNA: TGTGCCAGCAGTTTAGCGCAACCGGGATACTCCTACGAGCAGTACTTC.

The rearrangement uses TRBV12-3 or TRBV12-4 and TRBJ2-2; D uncertain. With 4 bases removed from V and 4 bases from J, the gap between germline ends came to 7 bases. The CDR3 is 13 amino acids. CDR3 residues: CASSWSITGELFF. Written as DNA, the CDR3 is TGTGCCAGCAGTTGGTCCATCACCGGGGAGCTGTTTTTT.

This clonotype was recorded a few times. V and J are TRBV5-6 and TRBJ2-1; a weak D match, TRBD2 (6 bases). The CDR3 covers 15 residues. V was cut by 5 bases and J by 9 bases, with 21 bases left in between. CDR1 and CDR2 (germline): SGHDT, YYEEEE. Here the CDR3 DNA reads TGTGCCAGCAGACGAAGCGGAAACGGCGGGATTGAGCAGTTCTTC. This gives the protein CASRRSGNGGIEQFF.

The V gene is TRBV4-2, the J gene TRBJ1-3; a possible D gene is TRBD1 (5 bases). There are 16 residues in the CDR3. Per germline, CDR1 LGHNA and CDR2 YNFKEQ. Trimming removed 1 base at V and 2 bases at J, with 12 bases between. CDR3 DNA sequence: TGTGCCAGCAGCCAAGTAGACAGTAGCCCTGGAAACACCATATATTTT. The encoded protein is CASSQVDSSPGNTIYF.

The table lists this clonotype with a few counts. The rearrangement links TRBV29-1 to TRBJ2-2, with 9 bases aligning to TRBD2. This CDR3 has 19 amino acids. Germline V gene data show CDR1 as SQVTM and CDR2 as ANQGSEA. The junction had 13 bases not matched to a gene; V was cut back by 0 bases and J by 2 bases. The CDR3, as DNA: TGCAGCGTTGAAGATATAACTGGTGTAGCGGGAGTTAACACCGGGGAGCTGTTTTTT. Amino acid sequence: CSVEDITGVAGVNTGELFF.

The table lists this clonotype with many counts. The gene calls are TRBV10-3 and TRBJ2-1; TRBD2 might be the D (5 bases). Trimming pared 3 bases from V and 0 bases from J, leaving 9 bases between. Germline V gene data show CDR1 as ENHRY and CDR2 as SYGVKD. The CDR3 length is 15 residues. CDR3 residues: CAISESSGSYNEQFF. The CDR3 DNA sequence: TGTGCCATCAGTGAATCCAGCGGCTCCTACAATGAGCAGTTCTTC.

This clonotype was seen more than once but under ten times. The rearrangement uses TRBV7-8 and TRBJ2-4; 8 bases match TRBD2. There are 15 residues in the CDR3. Germline lookup yields CDR1 SGHVS and CDR2 FQNEAQ. V lost 5 bases and J lost 6; bases outside the gene matches: 9. CDR3 loop: CASSQRGLGANIQYF. CDR3 coding DNA: TGTGCCAGCAGCCAGAGGGGACTAGGGGCAAACATTCAGTACTTC.